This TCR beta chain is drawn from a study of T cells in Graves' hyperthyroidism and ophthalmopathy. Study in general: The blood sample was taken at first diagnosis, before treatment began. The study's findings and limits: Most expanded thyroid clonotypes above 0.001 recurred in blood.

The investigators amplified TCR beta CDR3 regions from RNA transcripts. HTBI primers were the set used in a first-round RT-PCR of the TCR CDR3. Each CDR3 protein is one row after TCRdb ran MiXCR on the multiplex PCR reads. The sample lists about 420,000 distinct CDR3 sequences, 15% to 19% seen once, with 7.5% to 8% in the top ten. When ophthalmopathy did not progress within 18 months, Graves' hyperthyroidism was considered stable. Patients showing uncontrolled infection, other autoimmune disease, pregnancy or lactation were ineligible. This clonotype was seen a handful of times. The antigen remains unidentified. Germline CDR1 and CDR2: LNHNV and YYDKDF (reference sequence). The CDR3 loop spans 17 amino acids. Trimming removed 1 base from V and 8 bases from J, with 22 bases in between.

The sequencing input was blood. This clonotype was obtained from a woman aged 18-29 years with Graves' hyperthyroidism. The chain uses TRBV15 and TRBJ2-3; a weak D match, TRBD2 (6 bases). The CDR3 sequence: CATSRGNAGLSHATQYF. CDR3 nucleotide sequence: TGTGCCACCAGCAGAGGAAACGCGGGGTTATCGCATGCTACGCAGTATTTT.